The 24 T cell receptor beta chains below were found in one sample sequenced in a study of control samples from healthy donors and cancer patients. The method was immunoSEQ multiplex PCR; TCRdb's version includes in-frame clones alone and lacks a portion of them. Of 90,000 to 130,000 clones in the sample, approximately 80% are singletons; the top ten hold approximately 7%. The material sequenced was blood. The receptors originated from a man in his late teens or twenties in good health.

The V and J genes are TRBV11-2 and TRBJ2-5; 9 positions match TRBD2. The germline V gene has CDR1 SGHAT and CDR2 FQNNGV. The V segment lost 6 bases and the J segment 2 bases; nucleotides outside the gene matches: 10. The CDR3 is made up of 16 amino acids. The CDR3, as DNA: TGTGCCAGCAGTTGGAGAGGGCGGGGGGGTCAAGAGACCCAGTACTTC. Translation gives CASSWRGRGGQETQYF.

V usage is TRBV5-4 and J usage is TRBJ1-1; 8 nucleotides line up with TRBD1. This CDR3 spans 14 amino acids. Losses at the gene ends were 5 bases for V and 3 bases for J; bases not matched to a gene: 6. The germline V gene has CDR1 SGHNT and CDR2 YYREEE (reference sequence). The CDR3 loop is CASRPGGADTEAFF. CDR3 bases: TGTGCCAGCAGACCAGGGGGCGCAGACACTGAAGCTTTCTTT.

The V call is TRBV2, the J call TRBJ1-2; D possibly corresponds to TRBD1 (5 bases). Per the germline V gene, CDR1 is SNHLY and CDR2 is FYNNEI. CDR3 size: 11 residues. The ends were cut back, 3 bases at V and 14 bases at J, with 13 bases in the middle. The CDR3 nucleotides read TGTGCCAGCAGTGAGGGGGGACTGAGGACCTTC. As protein: CASSEGGLRTF.

This clone was seen more than once but under ten times. The V and J genes are TRBV29-1 and TRBJ2-2; perhaps TRBD2 as D (6 bases). V was pared by 6 bases and J by 2 bases, with 16 bases between. The CDR3 contains 15 residues. Per germline, CDR1 SQVTM and CDR2 ANQGSEA. This chain's CDR3 is CSVWPGTGNTGELFF. The CDR3 nucleotides are TGCAGCGTCTGGCCCGGGACTGGTAACACCGGGGAGCTGTTTTTT.

Turning to this clone: This specimen includes other DNA sequences encoding the same CDR3. The chain is built from TRBV28 and TRBJ1-4; no clear D gene. CDR3 length: 11 residues. CDR1 MDHEN and CDR2 SYDVKM come from the germline V gene. V lost 3 bases to trimming and J lost 7 bases, with 3 bases between them. The CDR3 loop is CASSLGEKLFF. DNA of the CDR3: TGTGCCAGCAGTTTGGGTGAAAAACTGTTTTTT.

The J gene is TRBJ1-4, the V gene TRBV7-9; TRBD1 agrees at 9 bases. Germline lookup yields CDR1 SEHNR and CDR2 FQNEAQ (reference sequence). The CDR3 runs 15 residues. The ends lost 5 bases at V and 8 bases at J; junction bases unmatched: 9. The CDR3 sequence: CASSGPGTGNEKLFF. As DNA, the CDR3 is TGTGCCAGCAGCGGCCCGGGGACAGGGAACGAAAAACTGTTTTTT.

The V and J genes are TRBV29-1 and TRBJ1-6; D remains unclear. The length of the CDR3 is 12 residues. Trimming took 4 bases from V and 9 from J, leaving 10 bases between them. CDR1 and CDR2 from the germline V gene are SQVTM and ANQGSEA. CDR3 DNA: TGCAGCGTTGGGACCCCTGGTTCACCCCTCCACTTT. Translated, it gives CSVGTPGSPLHF.

The chain couples TRBV7-2 to TRBJ2-5; 10 bases match TRBD2. The ends lost 5 bases at V and 2 bases at J; junction bases unmatched: 5. Germline V lookup: CDR1 SGHTA, CDR2 FQGNSA. CDR3 length: 15 residues. Here the CDR3 reads CASSGRTSGQETQYF. As DNA, the CDR3 is TGTGCCAGCAGCGGGAGGACTAGCGGACAAGAGACCCAGTACTTC. The complete variable domain, with remaining parts taken from reference TRBV7-2 and TRBJ2-5, reads GAGVSQSPSNKVTEKGKDVELRCDPISGHTALYWYRQSLGQGLEFLIYFQGNSAPDKSGLPSDRFSAERTGGSVSTLTIQRTQQEDSAVYLCASSGRTSGQETQYFGPGTRLLVL.

J is TRBJ1-5 and V is TRBV5-1; D might be TRBD1 (6 bases). V lost 2 bases and J 5 bases, leaving 8 bases between the germline ends. Germline CDR1 reads SGHRS; CDR2 reads YFSETQ. The CDR3 contains 13 residues. In DNA, the CDR3 is TGCGCCAGCAGCTTCGGGGGCGATCAGCCCCAGCATTTT. It specifies CASSFGGDQPQHF.

V is TRBV7-2 and J is TRBJ1-1; no definite D call. With 7 bases removed from V and 1 base from J, the gap between germline ends came to 10 bases. The CDR3 loop spans 13 amino acids. From germline, CDR1 is SGHTA and CDR2 FQGNSA. CDR3 nucleotide sequence: TGTGCCAGCAAGGTGCAAACGAACACTGAAGCTTTCTTT. Amino acids: CASKVQTNTEAFF.

This clone was recorded many times. This rearrangement joins TRBV7-9 to TRBJ1-1; 12 bases agree with TRBD1. Germline lookup yields CDR1 SEHNR and CDR2 FQNEAQ (reference sequence). With 3 bases clipped from V and 5 bases from J, the junction kept 4 bases outside the gene matches. This CDR3 spans 15 amino acids. Here the CDR3 DNA reads TGTGCCAGCAGCTTGGGACAGGGGGCAGGGACTGAAGCTTTCTTT. As protein: CASSLGQGAGTEAFF. Complete variable domain (other parts from reference TRBV7-9 and TRBJ1-1): DTGVSQNPRHKITKRGQNVTFRCDPISEHNRLYWYRQTLGQGPEFLTYFQNEAQLEKSRLLSDRFSAERPKGSFSTLEIQRTEQGDSAMYLCASSLGQGAGTEAFFGQGTRLTVV.

This rearrangement joins TRBV29-1 to TRBJ2-7; the match to TRBD1 covers 9 bases. J was trimmed by 3 bases and V by 6 bases; bases with no gene match: 15. The germline V gene has CDR1 SQVTM and CDR2 ANQGSEA. CDR3 size: 16 residues. The CDR3 sequence: CSVLDPGQGSGYEQYV. CDR3 sequence (DNA): TGCAGCGTCCTGGACCCGGGACAGGGTTCCGGCTACGAGCAGTACGTC.

The chain combines TRBV5-4 with TRBJ2-3, with TRBD2 matching over 7 bases. The CDR3 extends over 16 amino acids. The V and J ends lost 1 base and 2 bases, in that order; junction bases with no gene match: 7. CDR1 is SGHNT, CDR2 YYREEE, per germline (reference sequence). In DNA form, the CDR3 reads TGTGCCAGCAGCTTGTTTGTAGCGGGTTCCACAGATACGCAGTATTTT. Translation gives CASSLFVAGSTDTQYF.

The chain combines TRBV27 with TRBJ1-1; D might be TRBD1 (5 bases). The germline CDR1 and CDR2 sequences are MNHEY and SMNVEV (reference sequence). This CDR3 region has 14 residues. V was trimmed by 2 bases and J by 4 bases, leaving 11 bases between them. The CDR3 coding sequence is TGTGCCAGCAGTTTAATCGACAGTTTCACTGAAGCTTTCTTT. It codes for CASSLIDSFTEAFF.

V gene TRBV19 combines with J gene TRBJ2-1, with D possibly TRBD2 on 5 matching bases. Per the germline V gene, CDR1 is LNHDA and CDR2 is SQIVND (reference sequence). V lost 5 bases, J lost 0 bases, and 11 bases lay in between. This CDR3 spans 15 amino acids. The CDR3: CASSSAVSSYNEQFF. In DNA form, the CDR3 reads TGTGCCAGTAGTTCAGCGGTGAGCTCCTACAATGAGCAGTTCTTC.

The genes are TRBV14 and TRBJ1-6; D is possibly TRBD1 (6 bases). The CDR3 runs 16 residues. The germline V and J ends were trimmed by 2 bases and 3 bases, with 11 bases remaining between them. Germline assignment: CDR1 SGHDN and CDR2 FVKESK. The CDR3 spells CASSQSTGFYNSPLHF. The CDR3 DNA reads TGTGCCAGCAGCCAATCGACAGGATTCTATAATTCACCCCTCCACTTT.

CDR3 coding DNA: TGTGCCAGTACCTCGACAGGGGCCAGAAATCAGCCCCAGCATTTT. This translates into CASTSTGARNQPQHF. The rearrangement uses TRBV19 and TRBJ1-5; 8 bases fit TRBD1. In germline, CDR1 is LNHDA, CDR2 SQIVND (reference sequence). V gave up 7 bases and J gave up 4 bases; unmatched junction bases: 9. This CDR3 has 15 amino acids.

This sequence joins TRBV30 and TRBJ2-1; possible D gene TRBD2, 7 bases. V lost 3 bases to trimming and J lost 6 bases, with 12 bases between them. Per germline, CDR1 GTSNPN and CDR2 SVGIG (reference sequence). This CDR3 is built from 13 residues. This CDR3 reads CAWRRGATNEQFF. The CDR3 DNA sequence: TGTGCCTGGAGACGGGGGGCCACCAATGAGCAGTTCTTC.

V gene TRBV19 combines with J gene TRBJ1-2; D possibly corresponds to TRBD1 (5 bases). Trimming cost V 0 bases and J 4 bases, with 15 bases left between them. This CDR3 contains 16 residues. CDR1 and CDR2 from the germline V gene are LNHDA and SQIVND (reference sequence). CDR3 amino acids: CASSIDGRSRGYGYTF. CDR3 bases: TGTGCCAGTAGTATAGATGGTCGGTCAAGGGGCTATGGCTACACCTTC.

Here the CDR3 reads CASSKNSLETQYF. Here the CDR3 DNA reads TGTGCCAGCAGCAAAAACTCTTTGGAGACCCAGTACTTC. This chain uses TRBV7-9 with TRBJ2-5; no definite D call. The CDR3 has 13 amino acids. CDR1 and CDR2 (germline): SEHNR, FQNEAQ (reference sequence). V was clipped by 5 bases and J by 5 bases, with 12 bases between them. Together with reference TRBV7-9 and TRBJ2-5, the CDR3 gives the full variable domain: DTGVSQNPRHKITKRGQNVTFRCDPISEHNRLYWYRQTLGQGPEFLTYFQNEAQLEKSRLLSDRFSAERPKGSFSTLEIQRTEQGDSAMYLCASSKNSLETQYFGPGTRLLVL.

V usage is TRBV18 and J usage is TRBJ1-5, with a weak D call TRBD1 (5 bases). V dropped 6 bases and J dropped 6 bases, with 12 bases sitting between them. The V gene's germline CDR1 is KGHSH and CDR2 LQKENI. The CDR3 totals 13 residues. CDR3 region: CASSTGDGQPQHF. CDR3 bases: TGTGCCAGCTCGACGGGGGACGGTCAGCCCCAGCATTTT.

The gene calls are TRBV28 and TRBJ1-5; D possibly corresponds to TRBD1 (5 bases). This CDR3 comprises 16 residues. V lost 3 bases, J lost 1 base, and 13 bases lay in between. Germline loops: CDR1 MDHEN, CDR2 SYDVKM. In DNA form, the CDR3 reads TGTGCCAGCAGTTTCCCCCGGGGGGGGAGCAATCAGCCCCAGCATTTT. Protein: CASSFPRGGSNQPQHF.

V usage is TRBV5-1 and J usage is TRBJ2-3; TRBD1 matches 9 bases. Germline loops: CDR1 SGHRS, CDR2 YFSETQ. V gave up 4 bases and J gave up 0 bases; unmatched junction bases: 9. This CDR3 contains 17 residues. CDR3 DNA sequence: TGCGCCAGCAGCCTATCGACAGGGGGTTCTAGCACAGATACGCAGTATTTT. Amino acids: CASSLSTGGSSTDTQYF.

The chain couples TRBV7-6 to TRBJ2-3; TRBD1 matches 9 bases. From germline, CDR1 is SGHVS and CDR2 FNYEAQ. After removal of 5 bases from V and 6 bases from J, the junction contained 3 bases not matched to a gene. The CDR3 contains 13 residues. The CDR3 sequence is CASSRTGVDTQYF. CDR3 DNA: TGTGCCAGCAGCAGGACAGGGGTGGATACGCAGTATTTT.